The 19 T cell receptor beta chains below were found in one sample sequenced in a study of cytotoxic CD8 clonotypes in ibrutinib-treated CLL. Produced via immunoSEQ multiplex PCR; TCRdb's table is partial and in-frame only. The repertoire holds about 200,000 clones, with just over 70% as singletons. The sequencing here drew on PBMCs, taken after 12 months of ibrutinib treatment. These receptor sequences come from a human donor with chronic lymphocytic leukemia.

This clone appeared a few times. This chain connects TRBV5-1 to TRBJ1-2, with a tentative D call TRBD1 (5 bases). The CDR3 contains 14 residues. Germline CDR1 is SGHRS and CDR2 is YFSETQ. The V end was cut by 4 bases, the J end by 8 bases, with 18 bases between. The CDR3 is CASSPGDGRGGYTF. In nucleotides, the CDR3 is TGCGCCAGCAGCCCCGGGGACGGACGCGGGGGCTACACCTTC.

The chain uses TRBV4-3 and TRBJ2-1, with unresolved D. The V and J ends lost 2 bases and 2 bases respectively, with 4 bases between them. Germline-derived CDR1 and CDR2 are LGHNA and YSLEER. The CDR3 runs 13 residues. As DNA, the CDR3 is TGCGCCAGCAGCCAACCACCCTACAATGAGCAGTTCTTC. Translating it yields CASSQPPYNEQFF.

In its sample, this clone was seen once. The rearrangement uses TRBV29-1 and TRBJ2-1; a possible D gene is TRBD2 (6 bases). V was shortened by 2 bases and J by 7 bases, with 15 bases between the two germline ends. The CDR3 covers 14 residues. CDR1 is SQVTM and CDR2 is ANQGSEA in the germline V gene. In nucleotides, the CDR3 is TGCAGCGTTGAATCTCGTTGGCGGGGAAATGAGCAGTTCTTC. It yields the protein CSVESRWRGNEQFF.

This chain uses TRBV2 with TRBJ1-4, with a possible D match to TRBD1 (5 bases). The CDR3 is 15 residues long. V shed 6 bases and J shed 0 bases, with 11 bases lying between them. Germline lookup yields CDR1 SNHLY and CDR2 FYNNEI. The CDR3 sequence: CASSAVGATNEKLFF. The CDR3 DNA reads TGTGCCAGCAGCGCGGTGGGGGCAACTAATGAAAAACTGTTTTTT.

The chain combines TRBV21-1 with TRBJ1-1. TRBV21-1 is deemed a pseudogene. The CDR3 covers 12 residues. CDR3 in DNA: TGTGCCAGCAGCAAAGACGACACTGAAGCTTTCTTT. Its protein product is CASSKDDTEAFF.

The chain has TRBV30 and TRBJ2-7; TRBD1 might be the D (6 bases). Germline loops: CDR1 GTSNPN, CDR2 SVGIG (reference sequence). The CDR3 is 10 residues long. With 5 bases removed from V and 6 bases from J, the gap between germline ends came to 8 bases. The CDR3 spells CAWGQIEQYF. The CDR3 DNA follows: TGTGCCTGGGGACAGATCGAGCAGTACTTC.

V usage is TRBV5-1 and J usage is TRBJ2-6; D is unclear. The V gene's germline CDR1 is SGHRS and CDR2 YFSETQ. The length of the CDR3 is 15 residues. V was pared by 3 bases and J by 4 bases, with 11 bases between. The CDR3 region has the DNA TGCGCCAGCAGCTGGTTGTCCCGAGGGGCCAACGTCCTGACTTTC. Protein: CASSWLSRGANVLTF.

The gene calls are TRBV19 and TRBJ2-7; the match to TRBD1 covers 11 bases. The CDR3 sequence is 13 residues long. CDR1 and CDR2 from the germline V gene are LNHDA and SQIVND (reference sequence). V was pared by 10 bases and J by 6 bases, with 8 bases of the junction left unmatched. The CDR3 protein is CATSRTGGREQYF. CDR3 sequence (DNA): TGTGCCACCTCGAGGACAGGGGGCCGCGAGCAGTACTTC.

The CDR3 sequence is CASSLAHAGPYGYTF. The CDR3 nucleotides read TGTGCCAGCAGCTTAGCGCATGCAGGGCCCTATGGCTACACCTTC. The V gene is TRBV7-2, the J gene TRBJ1-2, with D perhaps matching TRBD1 (5 bases). The CDR3 covers 15 residues. The V gene's germline CDR1 is SGHTA and CDR2 FQGNSA. Trimming cost V 0 bases and J 4 bases, with 12 bases left between them.

CDR3 bases: TGTGCCAGCAGTTCGGGACTAGCGGGGTTCACAGATACGCAGTATTTT. Its translation is CASSSGLAGFTDTQYF. The chain joins TRBV6-5 to TRBJ2-3; the match to TRBD2 covers 13 bases. V was pared by 4 bases and J by 2 bases, with 3 bases of the junction left unmatched. CDR1 and CDR2 from the germline V gene are MNHEY and SVGAGI. This CDR3 is built from 16 residues.

V and J are TRBV27 and TRBJ1-6; the match to TRBD1 covers 9 bases. Germline CDR1 and CDR2: MNHEY and SMNVEV (reference sequence). The CDR3 has 14 amino acids. The junction had 7 bases not matched to a gene; V was cut back by 6 bases and J by 10 bases. DNA for the CDR3: TGTGCCAGCAGCCTGGACAGGGGATACTCACCCCTCCACTTT. This translates into CASSLDRGYSPLHF.

The chain recombines TRBV10-3 with TRBJ1-5; 8 bases line up with TRBD1. The ends lost 2 bases at V and 7 bases at J; junction bases unmatched: 4. Germline loops: CDR1 ENHRY, CDR2 SYGVKD. The length of the CDR3 is 14 residues. The CDR3 nucleotides are TGTGCCATCAGTGAGGGACAGGGATGGCAGCCCCAGCATTTT. This codes for CAISEGQGWQPQHF.

The V call is TRBV6-5, the J call TRBJ2-5; D ambiguous. Between the trimmed V and J ends, which lost 6 bases and 0 bases, there was a span of 5 bases. There are 12 residues in the CDR3. The germline gives CDR1 MNHEY, CDR2 SVGAGI. The CDR3 loop is CASSPNQETQYF. The CDR3 region has the DNA TGTGCCAGCAGCCCGAACCAAGAGACCCAGTACTTC.

The sample holds a few counts of this clone. V gene TRBV6-1 combines with J gene TRBJ1-3; 8 nucleotides match TRBD1. Germline-derived CDR1 and CDR2 are MNHNS and SASEGT. Trimming at V came to 1 base and at J to 2 bases, leaving 1 base not matched to a gene. The CDR3 spans 15 residues. The CDR3 sequence: CASSEETGAGNTIYF. In DNA form, the CDR3 reads TGTGCCAGCAGTGAAGAGACAGGGGCTGGAAACACCATATATTTT.

V usage is TRBV9 and J usage is TRBJ2-7; no firm D call. CDR3 length equals 13 residues. Trimming took off 4 bases at V and 2 bases at J, with 10 bases between the two ends. The V gene's germline CDR1 is SGDLS and CDR2 YYNGEE. This chain's CDR3 is CASSQQPAYEQYF. The CDR3 DNA reads as TGTGCCAGCAGCCAACAGCCTGCCTACGAGCAGTACTTC.

The chain carries TRBV14 and TRBJ2-2; D is unresolved. CDR1 SGHDN and CDR2 FVKESK come from the germline V gene. V was pared by 6 bases and J by 2 bases, with 13 bases between. This CDR3 region has 15 residues. In DNA form, the CDR3 reads TGTGCCAGCAGTCATAAAAACCTAAACACCGGGGAGCTGTTTTTT. Amino acids: CASSHKNLNTGELFF.

The chain joins TRBV9 to TRBJ1-4; 10 bases line up with TRBD1. Germline assignment: CDR1 SGDLS and CDR2 YYNGEE. The ends lost 4 bases at V and 4 bases at J; junction bases unmatched: 4. The CDR3 spans 15 residues. The CDR3 protein is CASSPRDRGNEKLFF. In DNA form, the CDR3 reads TGTGCCAGCAGCCCACGGGACAGGGGTAATGAAAAACTGTTTTTT.

The CDR3 spells CASSGQGGNTEAFF. CDR3 bases: TGTGCCAGCAGCGGACAGGGAGGGAACACTGAAGCTTTCTTT. The chain is built from TRBV11-3 and TRBJ1-1; 8 bases align to TRBD1. The V segment lost 5 bases and the J segment 1 base; nucleotides outside the gene matches: 3. The CDR3 is 14 amino acids. CDR1 and CDR2 from the germline V gene are SGHNT and YENEEA.

V usage is TRBV9 and J usage is TRBJ1-1; TRBD1 is a possible D gene (5 bases). CDR3 length: 13 amino acids. CDR1 is SGDLS and CDR2 is YYNGEE in the germline V gene. Trimming removed 0 bases from V and 8 bases from J, with 11 bases in between. The CDR3 here is CASSVEGVGEAFF. In DNA, the CDR3 is TGTGCCAGCAGCGTAGAAGGGGTTGGAGAAGCTTTCTTT. Full variable domain (outside the CDR3, taken from reference TRBV9 and TRBJ1-1): DSGVTQTPKHLITATGQRVTLRCSPRSGDLSVYWYQQSLDQGLQFLIQYYNGEERAKGNILERFSAQQFPDLHSELNLSSLELGDSALYFCASSVEGVGEAFFGQGTRLTVV.